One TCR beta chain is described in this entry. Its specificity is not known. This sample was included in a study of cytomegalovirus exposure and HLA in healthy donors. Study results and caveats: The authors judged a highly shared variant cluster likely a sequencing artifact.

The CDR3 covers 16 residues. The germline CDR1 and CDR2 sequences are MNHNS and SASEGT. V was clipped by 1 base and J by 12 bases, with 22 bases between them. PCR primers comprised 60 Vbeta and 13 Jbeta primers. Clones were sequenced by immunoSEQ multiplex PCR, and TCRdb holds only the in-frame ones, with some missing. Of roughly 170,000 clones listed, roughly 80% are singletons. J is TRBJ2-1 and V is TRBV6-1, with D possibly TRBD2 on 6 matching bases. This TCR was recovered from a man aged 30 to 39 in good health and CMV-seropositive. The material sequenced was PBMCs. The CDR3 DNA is TGTGCCAGCAGTGAAGAGGCAGGGTCCCCCAAGGGAGGGCAGTTCTTC. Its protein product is CASSEEAGSPKGGQFF.